The entry below describes one TCR beta chain. The data were obtained in a study of PD-L1 blockade in urothelial cancer. Sample time point: peripheral blood 6 weeks after treatment start. TCRdb keeps only in-frame clones here, not all; method: immunoSEQ multiplex PCR. The sample shows 100,000 to 150,000 clones, 86% of them seen only once. There are 14 residues in the CDR3. In germline, CDR1 is SGDLS, CDR2 YYNGEE. V lost 4 bases, J lost 2 bases, and 12 bases lay in between. The TCR was taken from a man aged 45 to 65 with urothelial cancer. The chain recombines TRBV9 with TRBJ1-1; D call uncertain. Specimen: PBMCs, collected around atezolizumab (anti-PD-L1) treatment. The CDR3 DNA sequence: TGTGCCAGCAGCACCACCCCAGTAAACACTGAAGCTTTCTTT. Translating gives CASSTTPVNTEAFF.